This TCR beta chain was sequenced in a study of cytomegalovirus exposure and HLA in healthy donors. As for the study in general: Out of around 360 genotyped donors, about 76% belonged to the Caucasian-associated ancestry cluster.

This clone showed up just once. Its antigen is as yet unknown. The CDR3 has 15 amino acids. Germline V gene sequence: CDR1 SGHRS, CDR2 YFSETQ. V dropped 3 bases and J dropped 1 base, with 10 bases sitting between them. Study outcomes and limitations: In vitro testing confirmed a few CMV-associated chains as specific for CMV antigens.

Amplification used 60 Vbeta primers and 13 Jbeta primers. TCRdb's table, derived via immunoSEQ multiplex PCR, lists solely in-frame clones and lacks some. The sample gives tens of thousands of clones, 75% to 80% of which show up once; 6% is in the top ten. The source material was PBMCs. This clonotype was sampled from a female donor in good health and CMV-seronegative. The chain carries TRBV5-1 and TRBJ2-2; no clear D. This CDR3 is CASSWSPMNTGELFF. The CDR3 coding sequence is TGCGCCAGCAGCTGGTCCCCTATGAACACCGGGGAGCTGTTTTTT.